The 23 T cell receptor beta chains presented below share a single source sample, sequenced in a study of beta chain features in type 1 diabetes. Expressed TCRB transcripts got sequenced, as all isolated RNA was reverse transcribed. The repertoire was sequenced with immunoSEQ multiplex PCR; TCRdb's copy has only in-frame clones and lacks some. The top ten clones hold 0.035% to 0.04% of a sample with 400,000 to 450,000 clones, around 14% of them seen once. Sample: naive CD4+ T cells from blood. Every receptor here comes from a man aged 25 to 40 in good health.

J is TRBJ1-2 and V is TRBV6-5, with D possibly matching TRBD1 (6 bases). From germline, CDR1 is MNHEY and CDR2 SVGAGI. This CDR3 has 15 amino acids. The V end lost 5 bases, the J end lost 8 bases, and 21 bases lay between the germline ends. For the CDR3, the DNA is TGTGCCAGCAGTCCCCGGGGGCCAACTTACGGGGGCTACACCTTC. Its translation: CASSPRGPTYGGYTF.

The chain combines TRBV4-3 with TRBJ1-2; D perhaps matches TRBD1 (6 bases). The germline V gene has CDR1 LGHNA and CDR2 YSLEER. V lost 3 bases and J lost 3, with 11 bases in between. This CDR3 region has 14 residues. The CDR3 sequence: CASSHLTGDYGYTF. The CDR3 DNA follows: TGCGCCAGCAGCCACCTGACAGGAGACTATGGCTACACCTTC.

CDR3 sequence reads: CASSQGTKNEQYF. The CDR3 DNA is TGCGCCAGCAGCCAGGGGACAAAAAATGAGCAGTACTTC. The chain is built from TRBV4-1 and TRBJ2-7; D may be TRBD1 (6 bases). CDR1 and CDR2 (germline): MGHRA, YSYEKL. The CDR3 runs to 13 residues. V was pared by 3 bases and J by 7 bases, with 13 bases between.

This clone turned up a few times. The gene calls are TRBV30 and TRBJ1-2, with D unclear. In germline, CDR1 is GTSNPN, CDR2 SVGIG (reference sequence). V lost 4 bases and J lost 10, with 16 bases in between. The CDR3 has 12 residues. The CDR3 nucleotides are TGTGCCTGGATTTCCCGGGTTAACTTCTACACCTTC. Its protein product is CAWISRVNFYTF.

This clone has only a few counts. The CDR3 is CASSPDPRGNTIYF. The CDR3 coding sequence is TGTGCCAGCAGCCCCGACCCGCGGGGAAACACCATATATTTT. The V and J genes are TRBV5-4 and TRBJ1-3, with D unresolved. Germline-derived CDR1 and CDR2 are SGHNT and YYREEE (reference sequence). The CDR3 totals 14 residues. V gave up 4 bases and J gave up 4 bases, with 12 bases separating them.

The chain uses TRBV5-4 and TRBJ2-3; possibly TRBD2 for D (7 bases). V was trimmed by 5 bases and J by 2 bases, leaving 18 bases between them. The CDR3 extends over 16 amino acids. Per the germline V gene, CDR1 is SGHNT and CDR2 is YYREEE (reference sequence). CDR3 in amino acids: CASRKGGGGFTDTQYF. Written as DNA, the CDR3 is TGTGCCAGCAGAAAGGGGGGCGGGGGATTCACAGATACGCAGTATTTT. The full variable domain, with the rest looked up from reference TRBV5-4 and TRBJ2-3, is ETGVTQSPTHLIKTRGQQVTLRCSSQSGHNTVSWYQQALGQGPQFIFQYYREEENGRGNFPPRFSGLQFPNYSSELNVNALELDDSALYLCASRKGGGGFTDTQYFGPGTRLTVL.

This chain uses TRBV6-5 with TRBJ2-7; D remains unclear. Trimming took off 2 bases at V and 4 bases at J, with 12 bases between the two ends. The CDR3 runs to 14 residues. Germline V gene sequence: CDR1 MNHEY, CDR2 SVGAGI. CDR3 region: CASSYGGVGYEQYF. CDR3 in DNA: TGTGCCAGCAGTTACGGCGGTGTGGGGTACGAGCAGTACTTC.

The V and J genes are TRBV14 and TRBJ2-1; 7 bases align to TRBD1. CDR1 SGHDN and CDR2 FVKESK come from the germline V gene. This CDR3 is built from 16 residues. V trimming: 5 bases; J trimming: 8 bases; junction bases outside the gene matches: 15. CDR3 residues: CASSYRQGPPWDEQFF. In DNA, the CDR3 is TGTGCCAGCAGCTACAGACAGGGACCTCCCTGGGATGAGCAGTTCTTC.

This clone was observed a few times. V is TRBV4-3 and J is TRBJ2-1; TRBD1 agrees at 7 bases. Per the germline V gene, CDR1 is LGHNA and CDR2 is YSLEER. The CDR3 is made up of 14 amino acids. V dropped 3 bases and J dropped 10; count of bases not matched to a gene: 9. CDR3 amino acids: CASSQGQSTGEQFF. For the CDR3, the DNA is TGCGCCAGCAGCCAGGGACAGTCTACTGGGGAGCAGTTCTTC.

This clone appeared a few times. The rearrangement joins TRBV9 to TRBJ1-6; D is unclear. Germline CDR1 is SGDLS and CDR2 is YYNGEE. V lost 2 bases and J 8 bases, leaving 11 bases between the germline ends. The CDR3 is 14 amino acids. CDR3 residues: CASSVGSWDSPLHF. For the CDR3, the DNA is TGTGCCAGCAGCGTCGGGAGTTGGGATTCACCCCTCCACTTT.

This clone was seen only a few times. The chain couples TRBV12-5 to TRBJ1-2; maybe TRBD1 (6 bases). The CDR3 is made up of 14 amino acids. Trimming shortened V by 7 bases and J by 8 bases, and 20 bases separated the two germline ends. Germline lookup yields CDR1 LGHNT and CDR2 FRNRAP. CDR3 sequence reads: CASAAMTTGRGYTF. The DNA for the CDR3 is TGTGCTAGTGCCGCGATGACTACAGGGAGAGGCTACACCTTC. Looking up the rest from reference TRBV12-5 and TRBJ1-2 gives the full variable domain: DARVTQTPRHKVTEMGQEVTMRCQPILGHNTVFWYRQTMMQGLELLAYFRNRAPLDDSGMPKDRFSAEMPDATLATLKIQPSEPRDSAVYFCASAAMTTGRGYTFGSGTRLTVV.

This clone showed up just a few times. The chain is built from TRBV30 and TRBJ2-3, with TRBD2 matching over 8 bases. Germline CDR1 reads GTSNPN; CDR2 reads SVGIG (reference sequence). The CDR3 runs 16 residues. J lost 2 bases, V lost 8 bases, and 15 bases had no gene match. The CDR3 nucleotides are TGTGCCCTCTCCTTTAGCGGGGCGACTTACACAGATACGCAGTATTTT. This encodes CALSFSGATYTDTQYF.

V gene TRBV5-1 combines with J gene TRBJ2-5; weak D call: TRBD2 (6 bases). Germline V gene lookup returns CDR1 SGHRS and CDR2 YFSETQ. CDR3 length: 15 amino acids. V was trimmed by 4 bases and J by 3 bases, leaving 16 bases between them. The CDR3 loop is CASSPGGLTKETQYF. DNA for the CDR3: TGCGCCAGCAGCCCCGGGGGTCTAACCAAAGAGACCCAGTACTTC.

The V and J genes are TRBV7-9 and TRBJ2-3, with 7 positions matching TRBD2. This CDR3 contains 15 residues. Trimming took 3 bases from V and 3 from J; bases not matched to a gene: 6. Germline V lookup: CDR1 SEHNR, CDR2 FQNEAQ (reference sequence). In DNA, the CDR3 is TGTGCCAGCAGCTTCTCGGGGGGTTCGACAGATACGCAGTATTTT. Amino acid sequence: CASSFSGGSTDTQYF.

The V gene is TRBV7-2, the J gene TRBJ2-2, with D uncertain. This CDR3 contains 15 residues. Germline V CDR1 and CDR2: SGHTA, FQGNSA. V dropped 4 bases and J dropped 0 bases, with 9 bases sitting between them. CDR3 in DNA: TGTGCCAGCAGCTCGCCAGGAGCGAACACCGGGGAGCTGTTTTTT. Translating it yields CASSSPGANTGELFF.

A few counts support this clone. This chain connects TRBV2 to TRBJ2-1; 8 bases match TRBD2. Germline V gene data show CDR1 as SNHLY and CDR2 as FYNNEI. The CDR3 sequence is 16 residues long. V dropped 1 base and J dropped 6; count of bases not matched to a gene: 8. CDR3 nucleotide sequence: TGTGCCAGCAGTGAAGAGGCGGGGGGACAAATCAATGAGCAGTTCTTC. Protein product: CASSEEAGGQINEQFF.

In regard to this clone: Other DNA sequences within the sample encode an identical CDR3. The rearrangement joins TRBV5-1 to TRBJ2-1; no clear D gene. This CDR3 has 11 residues. The V gene lost 3 bases and the J gene lost 9 bases, with 7 bases spanning the gap. Per germline, CDR1 SGHRS and CDR2 YFSETQ. In nucleotides, the CDR3 is TGCGCCAGCAGCTCGAGGATTGAGCAGTTCTTC. Its protein product is CASSSRIEQFF.

The chain combines TRBV6-6 with TRBJ2-5; 7 bases fit TRBD1. Trimming took 4 bases from V and 2 from J; bases not matched to a gene: 10. There are 16 residues in the CDR3. Germline CDR1 reads MNHNY; CDR2 reads SVGAGI (reference sequence). The CDR3 loop is CASSFRTGPFQETQYF. CDR3 DNA sequence: TGTGCCAGCAGTTTCCGGACAGGTCCCTTTCAAGAGACCCAGTACTTC.

This clone was recorded a few times. V usage is TRBV25-1 and J usage is TRBJ1-2; D might be TRBD1 (6 bases). Germline-derived CDR1 and CDR2 are MGHDK and SYGVNS. The length of the CDR3 is 12 residues. The ends were cut back, 10 bases at V and 5 bases at J, with 14 bases in the middle. The CDR3 sequence is CATRDKGYGYTF. DNA for the CDR3: TGTGCCACCCGGGACAAGGGTTATGGCTACACCTTC.

This clone was observed a handful of times. The rearrangement uses TRBV29-1 and TRBJ1-1; the D is unclear. Looked up from germline, CDR1 is SQVTM and CDR2 is ANQGSEA. The V end lost 4 bases, the J end lost 1 base, and 7 bases lay between the germline ends. The CDR3 contains 12 residues. CDR3 region: CSVVVPNTEAFF. Written as DNA, the CDR3 is TGCAGCGTTGTGGTTCCGAACACTGAAGCTTTCTTT.

This chain uses TRBV15 with TRBJ1-2; 9 nucleotides match TRBD1. The germline V gene encodes CDR1 LNHNV and CDR2 YYDKDF (reference sequence). The CDR3 is 14 residues long. The V gene end was trimmed by 3 bases and the J gene end by 6 bases; junction bases not matched to a gene: 5. The DNA of the CDR3 is TGTGCCACCAGCAGGGGACAGGGACGGGATGGCTACACCTTC. Translated: CATSRGQGRDGYTF.

V and J are TRBV4-1 and TRBJ1-2; D is uncertain. The V end lost 0 bases, the J end lost 4 bases, and 12 bases lay between the germline ends. Germline lookup yields CDR1 MGHRA and CDR2 YSYEKL. The length of the CDR3 is 15 residues. The CDR3 bases are TGCGCCAGCAGCCAAGATCGTCCGGGGAGCTATGGCTACACCTTC. It is translated as CASSQDRPGSYGYTF.

The genes are TRBV27 and TRBJ2-7; no clear D. There are 13 residues in the CDR3. CDR1 is MNHEY, CDR2 SMNVEV, per germline (reference sequence). Between the trimmed V and J ends, which lost 2 bases and 3 bases, there was a span of 8 bases. CDR3 sequence reads: CASSLGRFYEQYF. In DNA form, the CDR3 reads TGTGCCAGCAGTTTAGGACGGTTCTACGAGCAGTACTTC.